A selection of T cell receptor beta chains follows, all from one sample in a study of CD4 T cells in relation to SARS-CoV-2 and coronaviruses. The antigens these receptors bind are not known. Repertoires were generated with immunoSEQ multiplex PCR, while TCRdb's copy carries only in-frame clones and drops some. Of 26,000 or so clones in the sample, 65% to 80% were seen once. Sequences were obtained from CD4+ T cells from PBMCs, cultured in vitro. These receptors were collected from a human donor in good health. The CDR3 runs from the conserved cysteine through the conserved F or W. Fields, in order: D gene, clone size, V gene, J gene, CDR3 DNA, CDR3 protein. D genes are given only for firm matches. A row's size may be missing; if present it is once, few, many or a size class.

NA	NA	TRBV7-2	TRBJ1-3	TGTGCCAGCAGCTTATTACAGCCTGGAAACACCATATATTTT	CASSLLQPGNTIYF
NA	NA	TRBV7-9	TRBJ2-2	TGTGCCAGCAGCACAAGACTAGACAGGTTCGGGGAGCTGTTTTTT	CASSTRLDRFGELFF
TRBD1	NA	TRBV19	TRBJ1-2	TGTGCCAGTACCACGGACAGGGAGTATGGCTACACCTTC	CASTTDREYGYTF
NA	NA	TRBV2	TRBJ2-7	TGTGCCAGCAGTGACGGCGGGGCCACCCTCTACGAGCAGTACTTC	CASSDGGATLYEQYF
NA	NA	TRBV20-1	TRBJ1-1	TGCAGTGCTAGAGGAGGGAGGGAAGCTTTCTTT	CSARGGREAFF
NA	NA	TRBV3-1/TRBV3-2	TRBJ2-5	TGTGCCAGCAGCCCGGACGTTAGCCGGGAGACCCAGTACTTC	CASSPDVSRETQYF
NA	NA	TRBV5-1	TRBJ2-3	TGCGCCAGCAGCTTTGAGGGCGACGTTAGCACAGATACGCAGTATTTT	CASSFEGDVSTDTQYF
TRBD2	NA	TRBV3-1/TRBV3-2	TRBJ2-2	TGTGCCAGCAGCCAAGGGACTAGCAGAAACACCGGGGAGCTGTTTTTT	CASSQGTSRNTGELFF
NA	NA	TRBV5-1	TRBJ2-7	TGCGCCAGCAGCTTACAGGGATCGAGCGGCTACGAGCAGTACTTC	CASSLQGSSGYEQYF
NA	NA	TRBV6-2/TRBV6-3	TRBJ2-5	TGTGCCAGCAGTTACGGGAGAGAAGAGACCCAGTACTTC	CASSYGREETQYF
TRBD1	NA	TRBV30	TRBJ2-5	TGTGCCTGGTTCCCCCGGGACAGGGGGCAAGAGACCCAGTACTTC	CAWFPRDRGQETQYF
NA	few	TRBV5-6	TRBJ2-7	TGTGCCAGCAGCTTAGGCGGGATCTCCTACGAGCAGTACTTC	CASSLGGISYEQYF
TRBD2	NA	TRBV19	TRBJ2-1	TGTGCCAGTAGTAGGAATAGCGGGAATTGGAATGAGCAGTTCTTC	CASSRNSGNWNEQFF
NA	NA	TRBV5-5	TRBJ1-6	TGTGCCAGCAGCTTTGACCGGCCGGGCAGGGTAAATTCACCCCTCCACTTT	CASSFDRPGRVNSPLHF
NA	NA	TRBV7-8	TRBJ2-3	TGTGCCAGCAGCTTCAGTAGGAGGAGGACACCCACAGATACGCAGTATTTT	CASSFSRRRTPTDTQYF
TRBD1	NA	TRBV6-5	TRBJ2-7	TGTGCCAGCAGCGTCCGGGACAGGGCCTCCTACGAGCAGTACTTC	CASSVRDRASYEQYF
NA	NA	TRBV19	TRBJ1-1	TGTGCCAGTAGTATAGATTGGGAGGTTCGGGCTGAAGCTTTCTTT	CASSIDWEVRAEAFF
TRBD1	NA	TRBV12-3/TRBV12-4	TRBJ1-2	TGTGCCAGCAGGGAAAGGGGGCTGGGTGGCTACACCTTC	CASRERGLGGYTF
NA	once	TRBV7-9	TRBJ2-7	TGTGCCAGCAGCGCCGACAGGCTCGGCGCGCAGTACTTC	CASSADRLGAQYF
NA	NA	TRBV5-1	TRBJ2-3	TGCGCCAGCAGCTTAAGCCTCGGAGCGGATACGCAGTATTTT	CASSLSLGADTQYF
TRBD1	NA	TRBV5-8	TRBJ2-5	TGTGCCAGCACTCCCTCGACAGGGGGCATGGAGACCCAGTACTTC	CASTPSTGGMETQYF
NA	NA	TRBV6-5	TRBJ1-6	TGTGCCAGCAGGCCCACACAGAATGGGAATTCACCCCTCCACTTT	CASRPTQNGNSPLHF
NA	NA	TRBV3-1/TRBV3-2	TRBJ1-2	TGTGCCAGCAGCCAAAGGGATAGTGGCTATGGCTACACCTTC	CASSQRDSGYGYTF
NA	NA	TRBV3-1/TRBV3-2	TRBJ1-2	TGTGCCAGCAGCCAAGCTAGGCAAAATAGCGGCTACACCTTC	CASSQARQNSGYTF
NA	once	TRBV5-1	TRBJ2-5	TGCGCCAGCAGCATGGGGACGGCCATCCAAGAGACCCAGTACTTC	CASSMGTAIQETQYF
NA	NA	TRBV27	TRBJ1-5	TGTGCCAGCACCGTGGTGGGGCGGCCCCAGCATTTT	CASTVVGRPQHF
TRBD2	few	TRBV30	TRBJ2-1	TGTGCCTGGAGTGTAGCGGGAGTTGGGTTCGAGCAGTTCTTC	CAWSVAGVGFEQFF
NA	few	TRBV7-3	TRBJ2-7	TGTGCCAGCAGCTCCGGGACTTCACATGGGGAGCAGTACTTC	CASSSGTSHGEQYF
TRBD2	NA	TRBV25-1	TRBJ2-3	TGTGCCAGCAGTGAATATACGGGACTAGCGACAGATACGCAGTATTTT	CASSEYTGLATDTQYF
NA	NA	TRBV6-5	TRBJ2-3	TGTGCCAGCGCGGGGAGAAGCACAGATACGCAGTATTTT	CASAGRSTDTQYF
NA	few	TRBV30	TRBJ1-2	TGTGCCTGGAGTGGCGCAGGGCGGTACTATGGCTACACCTTC	CAWSGAGRYYGYTF
NA	once	TRBV12-3/TRBV12-4	TRBJ2-1	TGTGCCAGCAGACGAACAGGTATCGATGAGCAGTTCTTC	CASRRTGIDEQFF
TRBD1	NA	TRBV6-5	TRBJ1-2	TGTGCCAGCAGTTCGAGGGACAGGGGGAACTATGGCTACACCTTC	CASSSRDRGNYGYTF
NA	once	TRBV10-3	TRBJ2-5	TGTGCCATCGCTGACAGGTTTTGGGAGACCCAGTACTTC	CAIADRFWETQYF
TRBD1	NA	TRBV6-5	TRBJ1-5	TGTGCCAGCAGTTCTGACAGGGGCAATCAGCCCCAGCATTTT	CASSSDRGNQPQHF
NA	NA	TRBV4-3	TRBJ2-7	TGCGCCAGCAGCCAAAACCCCAGGGGCTACGAGCAGTACTTC	CASSQNPRGYEQYF
NA	once	TRBV4-3	TRBJ2-5	TGCGCCAGCAGCCAAGATGGCAGGCGGGGGACCCAGTACTTC	CASSQDGRRGTQYF
NA	NA	TRBV28	TRBJ2-1	TGTGCCAGCAAATTAGGGGGGAATGAGCAGTTCTTC	CASKLGGNEQFF
TRBD1	NA	TRBV2	TRBJ1-2	TGTGCCAGCACCGGACAGGGGGCCCACTATGGCTACACCTTC	CASTGQGAHYGYTF
NA	NA	TRBV11-3	TRBJ2-1	TGTGCCAGCAGCTACCCGGCGTCGAATGAGCAGTTCTTC	CASSYPASNEQFF
NA	NA	TRBV29-1	TRBJ2-5	TGCAGCGTTGGAACAGGCCCTGGCGCGACCCAGTACTTC	CSVGTGPGATQYF
NA	NA	TRBV4-1	TRBJ1-1	TGCGCCAGCAGCCAAGATCTGGGACTCTCGAAGGTAAATGAAGCTTTCTTT	CASSQDLGLSKVNEAFF
NA	NA	TRBV4-3	TRBJ2-5	TGCGCCAGCAGCCAGTTTCAGGGGCCCCAAGAGACCCAGTACTTC	CASSQFQGPQETQYF
TRBD2	NA	TRBV5-4	TRBJ2-5	TGTGCCAGCAGCCCCTTAGCGGGGGCAGAAGAGACCCAGTACTTC	CASSPLAGAEETQYF
NA	once	TRBV7-2	TRBJ2-2	TGTGCCAGCAGCTTAGGATACACCGGGGAGCTGTTTTTT	CASSLGYTGELFF
NA	NA	TRBV7-2	TRBJ2-3	TGTGCCAGCGGCTCAACAGGCGGCACAGATACGCAGTATTTT	CASGSTGGTDTQYF
NA	NA	TRBV19	TRBJ2-7	TGTGCCAGTAGTATAGAACTGAACTCCTACGAGCAGTACTTC	CASSIELNSYEQYF
NA	NA	TRBV27	TRBJ1-4	TGTGCCAGTTCGCAGGTTGCTAATGAAAAACTGTTTTTT	CASSQVANEKLFF
NA	NA	TRBV29-1	TRBJ2-1	TGCAGCGTTGTCTGGTTCCCTTCCTACAATGAGCAGTTCTTC	CSVVWFPSYNEQFF
NA	NA	TRBV7-2	TRBJ2-3	TGTGCCAGCAGCCCCATACTCCAGACAGATACGCAGTATTTT	CASSPILQTDTQYF
NA	NA	TRBV10-1	TRBJ2-2	TGCGCCAACGAGACAAAGCGAAAGGACACCGGGGAGCTGTTTTTT	CANETKRKDTGELFF
TRBD1	NA	TRBV3-1/TRBV3-2	TRBJ1-2	TGTGCCAGCAGCCAACGGGACAGGGGGCTGTATGGCTACACCTTC	CASSQRDRGLYGYTF
NA	few	TRBV5-1	TRBJ1-1	TGCGCCAGCAGCCCCCGGCGCGGGGGGAGTCGGGGCACTGAAGCTTTCTTT	CASSPRRGGSRGTEAFF